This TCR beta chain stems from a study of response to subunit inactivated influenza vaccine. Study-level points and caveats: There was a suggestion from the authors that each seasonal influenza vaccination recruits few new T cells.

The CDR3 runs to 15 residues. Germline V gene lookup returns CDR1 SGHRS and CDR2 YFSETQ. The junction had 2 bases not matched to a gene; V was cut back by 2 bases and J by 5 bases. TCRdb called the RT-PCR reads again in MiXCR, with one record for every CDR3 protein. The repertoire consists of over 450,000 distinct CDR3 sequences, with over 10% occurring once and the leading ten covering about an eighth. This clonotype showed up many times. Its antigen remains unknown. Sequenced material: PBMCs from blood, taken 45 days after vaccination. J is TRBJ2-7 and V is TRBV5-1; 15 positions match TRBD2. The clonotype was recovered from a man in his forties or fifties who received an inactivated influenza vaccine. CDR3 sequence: CASSFGLAGGHEQYF. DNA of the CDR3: TGCGCCAGCAGCTTCGGACTAGCGGGAGGGCACGAGCAGTACTTC.